This T cell receptor (beta chain) originates from a study of post-analysis software for immune sequencing data. Turning to the study itself: The disease courses covered relapsing-remitting, secondary progressive and progressive-relapsing multiple sclerosis.

Unique molecular identifiers tagged the TCR beta cDNA libraries. MiXCR, applied by TCRdb to the PCR reads, yields one record per CDR3 protein. The sample consists of 600,000 to 700,000 distinct CDR3 sequences, 55% to 60% of them appearing once. This clonotype has more than one count but fewer than ten. Its antigen is not known. The CDR3 sequence is 16 residues long. The V end was cut by 1 base, the J end by 6 bases, with 19 bases between. The V gene's germline CDR1 is SGHAT and CDR2 FQDESV (reference sequence). Study observations and caveats: Controls showed significantly higher normalized Chao1 diversity than did multiple sclerosis patients. The authors found that F measure strongly co-clustered same-batch samples. Roughly 5 TRBV segments, TRBV5-6, TRBV5-1 and TRBV20-1 among them, were found more frequent in patients than controls.

The genes are TRBV11-1 and TRBJ2-7, with no clear D. The receptor was derived from a girl aged 2-10 years with multiple sclerosis. The sample consisted of blood. This chain's CDR3 is CASSLGVAVSVGEQYF. CDR3 sequence (DNA): TGTGCCAGCAGCTTAGGGGTCGCGGTTTCGGTCGGCGAGCAGTACTTC.